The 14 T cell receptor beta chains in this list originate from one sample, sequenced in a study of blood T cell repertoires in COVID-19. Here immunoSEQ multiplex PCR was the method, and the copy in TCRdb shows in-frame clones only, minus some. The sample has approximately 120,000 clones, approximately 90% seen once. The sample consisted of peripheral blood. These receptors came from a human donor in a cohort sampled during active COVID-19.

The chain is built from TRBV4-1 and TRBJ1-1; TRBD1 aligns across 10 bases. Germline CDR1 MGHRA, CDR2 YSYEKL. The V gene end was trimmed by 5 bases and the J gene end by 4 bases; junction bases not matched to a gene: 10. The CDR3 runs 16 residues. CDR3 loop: CASSKTGGAGVTEAFF. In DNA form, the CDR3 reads TGCGCCAGCAGCAAGACAGGGGGCGCCGGGGTCACTGAAGCTTTCTTT.

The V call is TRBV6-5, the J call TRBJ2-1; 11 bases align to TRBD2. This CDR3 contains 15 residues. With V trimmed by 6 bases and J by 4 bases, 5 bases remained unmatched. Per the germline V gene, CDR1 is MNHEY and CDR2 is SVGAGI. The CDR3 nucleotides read TGTGCCAGCAGCGCCGGGACTAGCGGATACAATGAGCAGTTCTTC. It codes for CASSAGTSGYNEQFF.

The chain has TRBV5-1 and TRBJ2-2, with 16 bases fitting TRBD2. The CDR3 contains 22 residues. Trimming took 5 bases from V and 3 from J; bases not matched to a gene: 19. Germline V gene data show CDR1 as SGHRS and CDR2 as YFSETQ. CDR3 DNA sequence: TGCGCCAGCAGACGGGACAGCCCGGGACTAGCGGGAGGGCTCCAGTACACCGGGGAGCTGTTTTTT. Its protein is CASRRDSPGLAGGLQYTGELFF.

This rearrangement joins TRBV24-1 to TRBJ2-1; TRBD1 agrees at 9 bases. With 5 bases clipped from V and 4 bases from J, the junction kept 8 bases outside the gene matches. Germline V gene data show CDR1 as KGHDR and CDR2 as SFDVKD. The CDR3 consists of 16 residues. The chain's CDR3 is CATSALPGQGYNEQFF. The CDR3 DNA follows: TGTGCCACCAGTGCCCTTCCGGGACAGGGTTACAATGAGCAGTTCTTC.

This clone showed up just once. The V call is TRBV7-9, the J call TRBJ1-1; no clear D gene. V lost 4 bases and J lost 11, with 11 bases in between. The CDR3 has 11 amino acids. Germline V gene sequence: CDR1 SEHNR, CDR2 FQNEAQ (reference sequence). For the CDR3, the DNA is TGTGCCAGCAGCTCCGGGCCGGGGGCTTTCTTT. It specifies CASSSGPGAFF.

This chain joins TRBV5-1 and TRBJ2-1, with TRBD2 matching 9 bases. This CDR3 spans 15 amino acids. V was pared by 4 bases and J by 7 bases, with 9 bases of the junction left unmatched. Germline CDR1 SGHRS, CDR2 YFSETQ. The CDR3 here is CASSDGTSSWNEQFF. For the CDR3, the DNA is TGCGCCAGCAGCGATGGGACTAGCTCGTGGAATGAGCAGTTCTTC.

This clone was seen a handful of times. Written as DNA, the CDR3 is TGTGCCAGCAGCCGTGACCGGGACTCAACCTACAATGAGCAGTTCTTC. Translated: CASSRDRDSTYNEQFF. V gene TRBV7-3 combines with J gene TRBJ2-1; a weak D match, TRBD2 (6 bases). Germline V CDR1 and CDR2: SGHTA, FQGTGA. CDR3 length: 16 residues. The V gene lost 5 bases and the J gene lost 2 bases, with 16 bases spanning the gap.

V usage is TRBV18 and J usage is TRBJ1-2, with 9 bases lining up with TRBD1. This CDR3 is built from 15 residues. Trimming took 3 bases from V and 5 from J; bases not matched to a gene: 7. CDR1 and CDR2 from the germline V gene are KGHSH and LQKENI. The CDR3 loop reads CASSPQDRGSYGYTF. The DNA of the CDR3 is TGTGCCAGCTCACCCCAGGACAGGGGTTCTTATGGCTACACCTTC.

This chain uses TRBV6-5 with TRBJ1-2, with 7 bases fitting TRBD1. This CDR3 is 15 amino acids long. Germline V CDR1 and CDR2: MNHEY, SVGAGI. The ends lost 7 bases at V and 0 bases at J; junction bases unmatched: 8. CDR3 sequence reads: CASIVTGPTNYGYTF. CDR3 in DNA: TGTGCCAGCATTGTGACAGGGCCGACTAACTATGGCTACACCTTC.

Here the CDR3 reads CASSLQGRGETQYF. CDR3 bases: TGTGCCAGCAGTTTGCAGGGTAGGGGAGAGACCCAGTACTTC. The chain recombines TRBV28 with TRBJ2-5; weak D call: TRBD1 (5 bases). This CDR3 comprises 14 residues. Per germline, CDR1 MDHEN and CDR2 SYDVKM. The V gene lost 3 bases and the J gene lost 4 bases, with 12 bases spanning the gap.

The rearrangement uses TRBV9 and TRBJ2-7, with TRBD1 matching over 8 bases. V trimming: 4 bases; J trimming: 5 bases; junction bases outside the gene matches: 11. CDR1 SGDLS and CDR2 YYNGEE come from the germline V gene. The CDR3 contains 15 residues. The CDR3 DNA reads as TGTGCCAGCAGCTCCACTTTACAGGGGGGTAACGAGCAGTACTTC. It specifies CASSSTLQGGNEQYF.

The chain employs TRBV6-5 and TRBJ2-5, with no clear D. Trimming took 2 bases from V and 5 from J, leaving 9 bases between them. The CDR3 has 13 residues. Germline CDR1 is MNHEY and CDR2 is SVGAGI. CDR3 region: CASSYEPRETQYF. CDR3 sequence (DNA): TGTGCCAGCAGTTACGAGCCACGGGAGACCCAGTACTTC.

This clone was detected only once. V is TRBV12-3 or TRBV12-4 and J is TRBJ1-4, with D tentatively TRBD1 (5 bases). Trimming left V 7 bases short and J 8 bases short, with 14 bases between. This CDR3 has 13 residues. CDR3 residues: CASTAGYREKLFF. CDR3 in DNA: TGTGCCAGCACCGCAGGGTATCGGGAAAAACTGTTTTTT.

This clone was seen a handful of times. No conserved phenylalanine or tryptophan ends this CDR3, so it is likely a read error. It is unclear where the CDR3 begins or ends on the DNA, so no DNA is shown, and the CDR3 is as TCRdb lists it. CDR3 loop: CASSDGLT. The rearrangement joins TRBV2 to TRBJ1-1; the table's D call TRBD1 went unverified against the DNA. 8 amino acids form the CDR3, both terminal residues included. Per the germline V gene, CDR1 is SNHLY and CDR2 is FYNNEI.